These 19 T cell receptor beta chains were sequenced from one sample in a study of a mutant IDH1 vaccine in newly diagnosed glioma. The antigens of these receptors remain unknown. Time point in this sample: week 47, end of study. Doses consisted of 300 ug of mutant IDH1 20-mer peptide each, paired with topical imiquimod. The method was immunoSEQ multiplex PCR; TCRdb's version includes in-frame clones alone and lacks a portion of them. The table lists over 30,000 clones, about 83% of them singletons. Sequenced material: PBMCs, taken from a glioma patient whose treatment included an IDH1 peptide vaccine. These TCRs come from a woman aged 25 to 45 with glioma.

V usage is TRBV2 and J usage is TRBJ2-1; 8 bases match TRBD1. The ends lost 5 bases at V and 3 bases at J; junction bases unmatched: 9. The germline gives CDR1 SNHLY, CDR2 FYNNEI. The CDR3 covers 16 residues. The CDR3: CASSLTGTGFYNEQFF. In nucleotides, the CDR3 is TGTGCCAGCAGTCTCACCGGGACAGGATTCTACAATGAGCAGTTCTTC.

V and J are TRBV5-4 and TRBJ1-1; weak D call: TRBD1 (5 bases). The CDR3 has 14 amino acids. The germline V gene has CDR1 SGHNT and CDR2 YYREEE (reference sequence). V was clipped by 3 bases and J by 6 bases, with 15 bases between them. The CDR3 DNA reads TGTGCCAGCAGCTGGGGGTCAGGCTACGCTGAAGCTTTCTTT. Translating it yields CASSWGSGYAEAFF. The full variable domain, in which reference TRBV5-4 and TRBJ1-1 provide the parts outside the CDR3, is ETGVTQSPTHLIKTRGQQVTLRCSSQSGHNTVSWYQQALGQGPQFIFQYYREEENGRGNFPPRFSGLQFPNYSSELNVNALELDDSALYLCASSWGSGYAEAFFGQGTRLTVV.

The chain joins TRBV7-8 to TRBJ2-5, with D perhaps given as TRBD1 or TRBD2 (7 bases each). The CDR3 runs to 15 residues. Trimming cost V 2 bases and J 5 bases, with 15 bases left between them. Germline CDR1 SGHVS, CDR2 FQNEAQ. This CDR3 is CASSLREGAEETQYF. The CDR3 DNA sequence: TGTGCCAGCAGCTTAAGGGAGGGGGCGGAGGAGACCCAGTACTTC.

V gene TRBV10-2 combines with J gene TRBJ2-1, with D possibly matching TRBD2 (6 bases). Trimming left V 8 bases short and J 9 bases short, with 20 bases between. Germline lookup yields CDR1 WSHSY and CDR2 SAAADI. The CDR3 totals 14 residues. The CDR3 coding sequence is TGCGCCAGCGTAGGGACTTCCCGTGGTGGTGAGCAGTTCTTC. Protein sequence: CASVGTSRGGEQFF.

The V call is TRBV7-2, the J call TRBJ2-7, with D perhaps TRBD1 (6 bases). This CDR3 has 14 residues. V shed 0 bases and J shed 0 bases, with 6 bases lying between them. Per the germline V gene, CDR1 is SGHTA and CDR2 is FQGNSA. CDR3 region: CASSLAGGSYEQYF. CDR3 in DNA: TGTGCCAGCAGCTTAGCAGGGGGCTCCTACGAGCAGTACTTC.

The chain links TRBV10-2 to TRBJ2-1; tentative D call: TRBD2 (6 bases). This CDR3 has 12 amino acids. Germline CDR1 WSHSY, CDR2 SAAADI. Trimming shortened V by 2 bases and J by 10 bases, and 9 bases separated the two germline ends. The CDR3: CASSEGGVEQFF. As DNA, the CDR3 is TGCGCCAGCAGTGAGGGCGGGGTGGAGCAGTTCTTC.

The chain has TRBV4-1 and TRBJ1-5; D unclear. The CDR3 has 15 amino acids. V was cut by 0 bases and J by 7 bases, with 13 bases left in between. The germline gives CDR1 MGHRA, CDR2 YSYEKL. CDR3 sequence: CASSQEGGASQPQHF. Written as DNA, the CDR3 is TGCGCCAGCAGCCAAGAGGGAGGAGCAAGCCAGCCCCAGCATTTT.

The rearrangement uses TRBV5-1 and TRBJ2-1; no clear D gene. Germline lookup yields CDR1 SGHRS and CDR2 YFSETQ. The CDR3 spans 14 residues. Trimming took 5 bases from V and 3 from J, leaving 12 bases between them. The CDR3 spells CASRLSEDYNEQFF. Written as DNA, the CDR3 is TGCGCCAGCAGATTATCTGAAGACTACAATGAGCAGTTCTTC.

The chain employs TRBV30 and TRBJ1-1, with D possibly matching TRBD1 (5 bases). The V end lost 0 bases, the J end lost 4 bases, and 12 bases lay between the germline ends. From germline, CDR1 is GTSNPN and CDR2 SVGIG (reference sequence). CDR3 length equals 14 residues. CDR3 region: CAWSVHGGSTEAFF. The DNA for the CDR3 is TGTGCCTGGAGTGTACATGGGGGATCCACTGAAGCTTTCTTT.

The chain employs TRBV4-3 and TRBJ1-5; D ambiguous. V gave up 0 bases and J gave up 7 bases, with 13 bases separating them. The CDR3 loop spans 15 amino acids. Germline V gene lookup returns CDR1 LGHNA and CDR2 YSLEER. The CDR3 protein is CASSQDRDILQPQHF. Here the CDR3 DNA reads TGCGCCAGCAGCCAAGATAGAGACATACTACAGCCCCAGCATTTT.

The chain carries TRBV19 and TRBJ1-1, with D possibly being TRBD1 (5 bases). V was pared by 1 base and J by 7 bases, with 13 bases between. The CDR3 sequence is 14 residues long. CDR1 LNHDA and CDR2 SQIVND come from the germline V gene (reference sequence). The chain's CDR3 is CASSIVSQTVEAFF. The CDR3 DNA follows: TGTGCCAGTAGTATAGTCAGCCAGACAGTTGAAGCTTTCTTT.

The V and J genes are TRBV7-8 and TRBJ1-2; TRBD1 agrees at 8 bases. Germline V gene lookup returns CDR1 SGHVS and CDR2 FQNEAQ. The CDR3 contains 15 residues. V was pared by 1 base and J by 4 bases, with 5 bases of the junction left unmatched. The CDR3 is CASSLGTGIIYGYTF. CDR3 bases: TGTGCCAGCAGCTTAGGGACAGGGATAATCTATGGCTACACCTTC. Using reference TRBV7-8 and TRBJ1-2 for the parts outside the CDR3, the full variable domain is GAGVSQSPRYKVAKRGQDVALRCDPISGHVSLFWYQQALGQGPEFLTYFQNEAQLDKSGLPSDRFFAERPEGSVSTLKIQRTQQEDSAVYLCASSLGTGIIYGYTFGSGTRLTVV.

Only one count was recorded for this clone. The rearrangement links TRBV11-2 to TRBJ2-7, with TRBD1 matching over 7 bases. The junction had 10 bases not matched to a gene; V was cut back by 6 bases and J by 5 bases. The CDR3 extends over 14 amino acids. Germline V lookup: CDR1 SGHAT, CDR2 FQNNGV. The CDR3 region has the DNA TGTGCCAGCAGTGCGACAGGGCCCGGGGACGAGCAGTACTTC. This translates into CASSATGPGDEQYF.

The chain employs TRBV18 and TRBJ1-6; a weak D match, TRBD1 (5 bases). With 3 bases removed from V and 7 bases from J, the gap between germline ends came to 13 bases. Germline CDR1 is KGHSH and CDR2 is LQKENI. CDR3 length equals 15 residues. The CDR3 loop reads CASSPRDRFNSPLHF. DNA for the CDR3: TGTGCCAGCTCACCTCGCGACAGATTCAATTCACCCCTCCACTTT.

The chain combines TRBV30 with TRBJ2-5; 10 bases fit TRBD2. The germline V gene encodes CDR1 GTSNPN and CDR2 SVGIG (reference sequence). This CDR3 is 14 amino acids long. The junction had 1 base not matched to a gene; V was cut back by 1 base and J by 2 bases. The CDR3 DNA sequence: TGTGCCTGGAGTGGAGCGGGGGGGCAAGAGACCCAGTACTTC. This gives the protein CAWSGAGGQETQYF.

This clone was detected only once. CDR3 sequence: CASSIGQGWTEAFF. The CDR3 DNA reads TGTGCCAGTAGTATAGGACAGGGCTGGACTGAAGCTTTCTTT. The chain joins TRBV19 to TRBJ1-1; 7 nucleotides match TRBD1. Trimming removed 1 base from V and 5 bases from J; junction bases left unmatched: 4. Germline values: CDR1 LNHDA, CDR2 SQIVND (reference sequence). The CDR3 runs 14 residues.

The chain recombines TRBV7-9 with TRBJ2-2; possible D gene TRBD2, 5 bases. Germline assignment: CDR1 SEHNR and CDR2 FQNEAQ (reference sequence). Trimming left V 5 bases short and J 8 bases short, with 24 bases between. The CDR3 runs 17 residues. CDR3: CASSPSPRRSLGGELFF. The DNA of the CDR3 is TGTGCCAGCAGCCCGTCCCCCCGGAGGTCCTTGGGGGGGGAGCTGTTTTTT.

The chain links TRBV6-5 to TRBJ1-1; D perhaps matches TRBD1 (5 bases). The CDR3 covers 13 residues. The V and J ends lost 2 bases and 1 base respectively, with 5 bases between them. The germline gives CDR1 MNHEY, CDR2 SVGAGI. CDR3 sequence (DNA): TGTGCCAGCAGTTACAGGGGGAACACTGAAGCTTTCTTT. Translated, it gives CASSYRGNTEAFF.

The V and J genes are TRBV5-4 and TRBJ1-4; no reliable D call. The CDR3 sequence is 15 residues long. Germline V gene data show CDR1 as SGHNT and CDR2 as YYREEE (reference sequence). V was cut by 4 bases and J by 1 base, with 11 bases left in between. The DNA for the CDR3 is TGTGCCAGCAGCCAAGAAGAGGTAACTAATGAAAAACTGTTTTTT. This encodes CASSQEEVTNEKLFF.